The 17 T cell receptor beta chains in this list originate from one sample, sequenced in a study of blood T cell repertoires in COVID-19. Method: immunoSEQ multiplex PCR; TCRdb's copy keeps in-frame clones and lacks some. The sample records around 310,000 clones, 90% being singletons. The sample consisted of peripheral blood. The receptors stem from a woman aged 40 to 50 with COVID-19, enrolled during active disease.

CDR3 in DNA: TGCAGTGCCATCCAATATGGCTACACCTTC. Encoded protein: CSAIQYGYTF. V usage is TRBV20-1 and J usage is TRBJ1-2; no clear D. The CDR3 is made up of 10 amino acids. The germline V and J ends were trimmed by 6 bases and 5 bases, with 7 bases remaining between them. The germline V gene encodes CDR1 DFQATT and CDR2 SNEGSKA (reference sequence).

The J gene is TRBJ2-5, the V gene TRBV5-1, with TRBD1 as a possible D gene (5 bases). The CDR3 is 14 residues long. Germline CDR1 SGHRS, CDR2 YFSETQ. V gave up 0 bases and J gave up 5 bases, with 11 bases separating them. CDR3 protein: CASSLARVGETQYF. The CDR3 nucleotides are TGCGCCAGCAGCTTGGCCAGGGTTGGGGAGACCCAGTACTTC.

This sequence joins TRBV27 and TRBJ1-1; D possibly corresponds to TRBD1 (6 bases). Germline V gives CDR1 MNHEY, CDR2 SMNVEV (reference sequence). V was pared by 4 bases and J by 1 base, with 16 bases between. The CDR3 length is 16 residues. CDR3 coding DNA: TGTGCCAGCAGTTCGAGGGGGTTGTCTGCGAACACTGAAGCTTTCTTT. It encodes CASSSRGLSANTEAFF.

As concerns this clone: The same CDR3 can be traced to other DNA sequences in this sample. V gene TRBV28 combines with J gene TRBJ1-5; 9 nucleotides align to TRBD1. This CDR3 comprises 14 residues. The germline V gene encodes CDR1 MDHEN and CDR2 SYDVKM. Trimming cost V 3 bases and J 4 bases; bases outside gene matches: 1. The CDR3 here is CASSLGQGNQPQHF. CDR3 nucleotide sequence: TGTGCCAGCAGTTTGGGACAGGGTAATCAGCCCCAGCATTTT.

The V and J genes are TRBV12-3 or TRBV12-4 and TRBJ1-1, with D possibly being TRBD1 (5 bases). This CDR3 contains 13 residues. The germline V and J ends were trimmed by 4 bases and 6 bases, with 12 bases remaining between them. In nucleotides, the CDR3 is TGTGCCAGCAGTTGGTCAGGGCCAGCTGAAGCTTTCTTT. Translated, it gives CASSWSGPAEAFF.

This sequence joins TRBV30 and TRBJ2-1; the match to TRBD2 covers 9 bases. The CDR3 totals 15 residues. Germline V gene sequence: CDR1 GTSNPN, CDR2 SVGIG (reference sequence). The V and J ends lost 3 bases and 4 bases, in that order; junction bases with no gene match: 7. CDR3 protein: CAWRSGLATYNEQFF. CDR3 DNA: TGTGCCTGGAGGTCCGGACTAGCGACATACAATGAGCAGTTCTTC.

The CDR3 coding sequence is TGTGCCAGTAGTATCGTACCCGGGACAGGGGATGGCTACACCTTC. Translation: CASSIVPGTGDGYTF. The chain combines TRBV19 with TRBJ1-2, with 10 bases matching TRBD1. CDR1 is LNHDA, CDR2 SQIVND, per germline (reference sequence). V lost 3 bases to trimming and J lost 6 bases; unmatched junction nucleotides: 7. The CDR3 totals 15 residues. The whole variable domain, filled in from reference TRBV19 and TRBJ1-2, reads DGGITQSPKYLFRKEGQNVTLSCEQNLNHDAMYWYRQDPGQGLRLIYYSQIVNDFQKGDIAEGYSVSREKKESFPLTVTSAQKNPTAFYLCASSIVPGTGDGYTFGSGTRLTVV.

CDR3 sequence (DNA): TGTGCCAGCAGCGCGGGGAGGCTTCGATATGGCTACACCTTC. Translated, it gives CASSAGRLRYGYTF. The chain couples TRBV7-2 to TRBJ1-2, with unresolved D. Trimming pared 5 bases from V and 5 bases from J, leaving 15 bases between. Germline loops: CDR1 SGHTA, CDR2 FQGNSA. CDR3 size: 14 residues.

J is TRBJ1-5 and V is TRBV19, with D perhaps matching TRBD1 (5 bases). Germline values: CDR1 LNHDA, CDR2 SQIVND (reference sequence). Trimming took off 5 bases at V and 8 bases at J, with 19 bases between the two ends. The CDR3 contains 15 residues. CDR3 protein: CASSFPTVGPKPQHF. The CDR3 DNA sequence: TGTGCCAGTAGTTTCCCGACAGTAGGACCTAAGCCCCAGCATTTT.

J is TRBJ1-2 and V is TRBV27; D is unclear. The CDR3 consists of 14 residues. V lost 5 bases, J lost 4 bases, and 14 bases lay in between. The V gene's germline CDR1 is MNHEY and CDR2 SMNVEV (reference sequence). In DNA, the CDR3 is TGTGCCAGCAGTCCTCGGAGGACGGTCTATGGCTACACCTTC. It codes for CASSPRRTVYGYTF.

The chain links TRBV9 to TRBJ1-2, with a weak D call TRBD1 (6 bases). This CDR3 spans 15 amino acids. Deletions cut 3 bases from V and 8 bases from J, with 20 bases between. Germline V gene sequence: CDR1 SGDLS, CDR2 YYNGEE. This chain's CDR3 is CASSGTAIRGFGYTF. In DNA form, the CDR3 reads TGTGCCAGCAGCGGGACAGCAATCAGAGGCTTCGGCTACACCTTC.

The chain combines TRBV5-4 with TRBJ2-7, with 8 bases matching TRBD2. Germline values: CDR1 SGHNT, CDR2 YYREEE (reference sequence). With 3 bases clipped from V and 7 bases from J, the junction kept 6 bases outside the gene matches. This CDR3 is built from 13 residues. The CDR3 protein is CASSSPGGSEQYF. The CDR3 DNA follows: TGTGCCAGCAGCTCCCCGGGGGGGAGTGAGCAGTACTTC.

The chain has TRBV28 and TRBJ2-7; TRBD2 agrees at 11 bases. Losses at the gene ends were 10 bases for V and 0 bases for J; bases not matched to a gene: 11. Germline values: CDR1 MDHEN, CDR2 SYDVKM. The CDR3 length is 16 residues. CDR3 bases: TGTGCCACCCAGGGGACTAGCGGTTTGAGCTCCTACGAGCAGTACTTC. Its translation is CATQGTSGLSSYEQYF.

The CDR3 nucleotides read TGTGCCAGCAGTGGACAGCCGAATCAGCCCCAGCATTTT. It codes for CASSGQPNQPQHF. The chain combines TRBV12-3 or TRBV12-4 with TRBJ1-5, with D perhaps matching TRBD1 (6 bases). Trimming took off 5 bases at V and 4 bases at J, with 9 bases between the two ends. This CDR3 has 13 residues.

This clone was seen a single time. The chain is built from TRBV30 and TRBJ1-6; 7 bases are shared with TRBD1. The CDR3 is made up of 14 amino acids. Germline lookup yields CDR1 GTSNPN and CDR2 SVGIG (reference sequence). The trim removed 4 bases at V and 12 bases at J, leaving 12 bases unmatched. The CDR3 protein is CAWTGGSVIVPLHF. The DNA for the CDR3 is TGTGCCTGGACAGGGGGTAGCGTTATTGTACCCCTCCACTTT.

This chain connects TRBV7-8 to TRBJ1-1; a possible D gene is TRBD1 (5 bases). Trimming removed 7 bases at V and 3 bases at J, with 12 bases between. CDR3 length: 13 amino acids. Looked up from germline, CDR1 is SGHVS and CDR2 is FQNEAQ. In nucleotides, the CDR3 is TGTGCCAGCAAGCCTGGAGGGGACACTGAAGCTTTCTTT. Translation: CASKPGGDTEAFF.

V is TRBV4-1 and J is TRBJ1-1; weak D call: TRBD1 (6 bases). The ends were cut back, 5 bases at V and 0 bases at J, with 19 bases in the middle. The CDR3 has 17 amino acids. The germline gives CDR1 MGHRA, CDR2 YSYEKL. CDR3: CASSFRQERVMNTEAFF. For the CDR3, the DNA is TGCGCCAGCAGCTTCCGACAGGAAAGGGTTATGAACACTGAAGCTTTCTTT.